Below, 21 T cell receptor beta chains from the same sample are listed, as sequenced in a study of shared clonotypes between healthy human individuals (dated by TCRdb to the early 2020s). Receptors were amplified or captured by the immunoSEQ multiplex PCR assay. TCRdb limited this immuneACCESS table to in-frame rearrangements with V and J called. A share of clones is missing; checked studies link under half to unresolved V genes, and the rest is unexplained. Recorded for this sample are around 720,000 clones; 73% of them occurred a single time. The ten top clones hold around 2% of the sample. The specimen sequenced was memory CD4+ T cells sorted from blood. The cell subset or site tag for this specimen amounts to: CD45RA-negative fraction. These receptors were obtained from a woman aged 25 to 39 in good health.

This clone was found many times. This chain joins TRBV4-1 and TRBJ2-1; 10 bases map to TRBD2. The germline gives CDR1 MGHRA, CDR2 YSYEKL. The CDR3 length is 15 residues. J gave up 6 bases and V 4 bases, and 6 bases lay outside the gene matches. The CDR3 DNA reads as TGCGCCAGCAGCCCAGCTAGCGGGAGTGGCAATGAGCAGTTCTTC. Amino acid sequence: CASSPASGSGNEQFF.

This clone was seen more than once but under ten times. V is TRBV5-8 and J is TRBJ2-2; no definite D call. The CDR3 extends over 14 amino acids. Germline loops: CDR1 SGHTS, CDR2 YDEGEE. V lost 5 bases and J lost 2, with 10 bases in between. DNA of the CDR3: TGTGCCAGCAGAGATTATCCTAACACCGGGGAGCTGTTTTTT. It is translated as CASRDYPNTGELFF.

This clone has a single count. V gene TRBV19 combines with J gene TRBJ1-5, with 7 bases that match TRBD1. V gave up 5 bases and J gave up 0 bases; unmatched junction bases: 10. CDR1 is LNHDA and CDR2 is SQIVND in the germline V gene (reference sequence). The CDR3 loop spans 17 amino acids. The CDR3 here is CASSPGVGTDSNQPQHF. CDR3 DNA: TGTGCCAGTAGTCCAGGTGTCGGGACAGATAGCAATCAGCCCCAGCATTTT.

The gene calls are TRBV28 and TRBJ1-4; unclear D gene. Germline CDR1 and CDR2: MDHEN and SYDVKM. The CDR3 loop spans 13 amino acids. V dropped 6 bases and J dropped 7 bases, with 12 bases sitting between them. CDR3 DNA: TGTGCCAGCAGACCTACCAGTGGTGAAAAACTGTTTTTT. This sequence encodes CASRPTSGEKLFF.

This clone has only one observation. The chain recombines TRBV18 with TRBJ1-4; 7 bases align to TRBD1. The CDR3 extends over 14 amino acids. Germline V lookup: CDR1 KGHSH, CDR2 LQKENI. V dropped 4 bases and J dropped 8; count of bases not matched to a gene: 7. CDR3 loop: CASSLASTGEKLFF. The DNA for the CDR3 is TGTGCCAGCTCACTAGCCTCGACAGGGGAAAAACTGTTTTTT.

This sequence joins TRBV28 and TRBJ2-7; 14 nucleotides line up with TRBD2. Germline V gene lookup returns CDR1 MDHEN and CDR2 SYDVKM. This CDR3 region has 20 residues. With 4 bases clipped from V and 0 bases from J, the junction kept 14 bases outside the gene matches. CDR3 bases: TGTGCCAGCAGTTCCGACGCACCAGGACTAGCGGGAGGCCACTCCTACGAGCAGTACTTC. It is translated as CASSSDAPGLAGGHSYEQYF.

CDR3 bases: TGTGCCAGTAGTATAGTCGGAGGGGGACTTCAGCCCCAGCATTTT. This translates into CASSIVGGGLQPQHF. The chain joins TRBV19 to TRBJ1-5, with D possibly being TRBD1 (6 bases). Germline loops: CDR1 LNHDA, CDR2 SQIVND (reference sequence). The CDR3 has 15 residues. The V and J ends lost 1 base and 6 bases respectively, with 13 bases between them.

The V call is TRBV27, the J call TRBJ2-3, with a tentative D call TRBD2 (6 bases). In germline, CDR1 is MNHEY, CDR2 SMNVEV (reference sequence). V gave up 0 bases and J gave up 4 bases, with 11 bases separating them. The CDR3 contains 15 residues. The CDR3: CASSLSRERSDTQYF. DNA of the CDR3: TGTGCCAGCAGTTTATCACGGGAGAGGTCAGATACGCAGTATTTT.

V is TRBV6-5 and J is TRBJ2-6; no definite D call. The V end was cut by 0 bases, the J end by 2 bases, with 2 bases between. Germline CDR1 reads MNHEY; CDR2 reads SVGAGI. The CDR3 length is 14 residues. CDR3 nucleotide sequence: TGTGCCAGCAGTTACTCGCCTGGGGCCAACGTCCTGACTTTC. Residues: CASSYSPGANVLTF.

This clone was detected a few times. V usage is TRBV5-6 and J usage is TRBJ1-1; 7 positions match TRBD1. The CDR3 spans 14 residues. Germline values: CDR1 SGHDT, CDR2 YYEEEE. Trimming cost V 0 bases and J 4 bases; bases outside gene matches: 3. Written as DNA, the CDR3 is TGTGCCAGCAGCTTGGTGCAGGGGGGCACTGAAGCTTTCTTT. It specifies CASSLVQGGTEAFF.

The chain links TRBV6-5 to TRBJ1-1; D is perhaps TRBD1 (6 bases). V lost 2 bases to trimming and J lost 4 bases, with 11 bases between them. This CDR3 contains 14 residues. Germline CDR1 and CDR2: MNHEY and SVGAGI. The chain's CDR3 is CASSYGGAGTEAFF. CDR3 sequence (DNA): TGTGCCAGCAGTTACGGGGGCGCGGGCACTGAAGCTTTCTTT.

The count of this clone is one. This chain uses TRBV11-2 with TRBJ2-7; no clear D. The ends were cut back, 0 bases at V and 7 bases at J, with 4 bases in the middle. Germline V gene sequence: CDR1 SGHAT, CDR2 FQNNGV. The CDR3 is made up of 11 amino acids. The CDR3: CASSLDVEQYF. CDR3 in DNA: TGTGCCAGCAGCTTAGATGTAGAGCAGTACTTC.

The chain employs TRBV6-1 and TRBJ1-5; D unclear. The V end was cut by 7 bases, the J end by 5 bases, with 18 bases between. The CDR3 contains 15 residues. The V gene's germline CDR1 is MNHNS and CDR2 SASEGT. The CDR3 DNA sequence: TGTGCCAGCATGACCCAACAGTCCTACCATCAGCCCCAGCATTTT. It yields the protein CASMTQQSYHQPQHF.

CDR3 protein: CATSELSGRASEQFF. As DNA, the CDR3 is TGTGCCACCAGCGAACTTAGCGGGAGGGCAAGTGAGCAGTTCTTC. This chain connects TRBV15 to TRBJ2-1, with 11 bases fitting TRBD2. This CDR3 is 15 amino acids long. The junction had 9 bases not matched to a gene; V was cut back by 5 bases and J by 9 bases. CDR1 and CDR2 from the germline V gene are LNHNV and YYDKDF (reference sequence).

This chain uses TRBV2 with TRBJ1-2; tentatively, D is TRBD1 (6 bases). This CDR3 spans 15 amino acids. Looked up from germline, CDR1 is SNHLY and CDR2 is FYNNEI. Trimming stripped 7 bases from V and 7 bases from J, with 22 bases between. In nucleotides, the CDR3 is TGTGCCAGCACCGAGGAATCGGCAGGCAGGGGTGGCTACACCTTC. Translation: CASTEESAGRGGYTF.

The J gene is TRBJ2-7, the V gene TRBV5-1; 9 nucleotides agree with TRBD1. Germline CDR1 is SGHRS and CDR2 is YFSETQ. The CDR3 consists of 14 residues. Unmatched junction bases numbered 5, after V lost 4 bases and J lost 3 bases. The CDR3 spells CASSKGTGIYEQYF. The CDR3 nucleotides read TGCGCCAGCAGCAAGGGGACAGGGATCTACGAGCAGTACTTC.

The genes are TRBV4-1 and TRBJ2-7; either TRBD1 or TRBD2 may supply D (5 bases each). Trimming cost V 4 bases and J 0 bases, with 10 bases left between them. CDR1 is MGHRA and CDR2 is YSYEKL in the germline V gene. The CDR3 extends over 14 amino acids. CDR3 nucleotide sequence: TGCGCCAGCAGCCGGGACGTGAGCTCCTACGAGCAGTACTTC. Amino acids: CASSRDVSSYEQYF.

The CDR3 nucleotides are TGTGCCAGCGGCTGGTGGGACAGGGCGGAAAAACTGTTTTTT. This gives the protein CASGWWDRAEKLFF. This chain links TRBV28 with TRBJ1-4, with TRBD1 identical over 9 bases. Per germline, CDR1 MDHEN and CDR2 SYDVKM. The CDR3 is 14 amino acids. The V segment lost 8 bases and the J segment 8 bases; nucleotides outside the gene matches: 9.

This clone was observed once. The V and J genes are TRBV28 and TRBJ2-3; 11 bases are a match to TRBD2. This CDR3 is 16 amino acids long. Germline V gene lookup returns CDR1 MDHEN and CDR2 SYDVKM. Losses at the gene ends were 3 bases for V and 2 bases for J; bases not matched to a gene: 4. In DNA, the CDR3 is TGTGCCAGCAGTTTGGAGACTAGCGGGGCCACAGATACGCAGTATTTT. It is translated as CASSLETSGATDTQYF.

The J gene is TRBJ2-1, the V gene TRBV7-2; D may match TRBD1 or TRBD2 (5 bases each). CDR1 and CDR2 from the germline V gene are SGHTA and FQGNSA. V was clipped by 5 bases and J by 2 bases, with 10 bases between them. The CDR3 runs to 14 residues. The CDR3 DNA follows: TGTGCCAGCAGCCTCCCGGGGCCCTACAATGAGCAGTTCTTC. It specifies CASSLPGPYNEQFF.

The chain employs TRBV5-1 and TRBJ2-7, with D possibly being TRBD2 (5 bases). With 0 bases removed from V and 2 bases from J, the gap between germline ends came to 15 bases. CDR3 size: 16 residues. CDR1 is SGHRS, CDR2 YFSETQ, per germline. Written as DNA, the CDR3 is TGCGCCAGCAGCTTGGCCACTACGGCTAGCCCCTACGAGCAGTACTTC. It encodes CASSLATTASPYEQYF.